The source of this T cell receptor (beta chain) is a study of cytomegalovirus exposure and HLA in healthy donors. Broader study findings: According to a subsequent analysis, TCR clusters identified in the first cohort showed a tendency to co-occur across the 110 or so validation repertoires. Specific recognition of CMV antigens was confirmed in vitro for a few chains (all CMV-associated).

Remarks on this clone: No antigen is known for it.

The germline V gene has CDR1 MNHEY and CDR2 SVGAGI. J gave up 4 bases and V 5 bases, and 6 bases lay outside the gene matches. The CDR3 has 15 residues. The method was immunoSEQ multiplex PCR; TCRdb's version includes in-frame clones alone and lacks a portion of them. The sample shows approximately 65,000 clones, over 95% of them seen only once. This chain joins TRBV6-5 and TRBJ2-3; 10 bases are a match to TRBD1. Sequenced sample: PBMCs. The clonotype was recovered from a man between 18 and 29 years old in good health and CMV-seronegative. CDR3 sequence (DNA): TGTGCCAGCAGTCCTAGACAGGGGGCATCAGATACGCAGTATTTT. Residues: CASSPRQGASDTQYF.